This is a list of T cell receptor beta chains from one sample in a study of tumor and adjacent non-tumor tissue in lung cancer. TCRdb fed the multiplex PCR reads into MiXCR, producing one record per CDR3 protein. The sample lists roughly 90,000 distinct CDR3 sequences, around 76% occurring once. Sequencing was carried out using distant non-tumor lung tissue. The receptors stem from a woman aged 50 to 60 with non-small cell lung cancer. Both conserved end residues are part of each CDR3. The D gene is left open where the match is weak. Only part of the rows carry a size: once, few, many, or a class if the clone is expanded.

j_call | d_call | v_call | clone_size | cdr3_aa | cdr3_nt
TRBJ1-5 | TRBD1 | TRBV6-1 | few | CASRAGGSQPQHF | TGTGCCAGCCGGGCAGGGGGGTCACAGCCCCAGCATTTT
TRBJ2-3 | NA | TRBV6-5 | NA | CTISSGPVTDTQYF | TGTACCATCAGTTCGGGACCGGTCACAGATACGCAGTATTTT
TRBJ2-7 | NA | TRBV5-6 | NA | CASSLTGNDERYF | TGTGCCAGCAGCTTAACAGGGAACGACGAGCGGTATTTC
TRBJ2-3 | TRBD1 | TRBV29-1 | NA | CSAILTGPADTQCF | TGCAGTGCCATACTGACAGGGCCCGCAGATACGCAGTGTTTT
TRBJ2-6 | NA | TRBV4-2 | NA | CVSSQDTYSGANVLTF | TGTGTCAGCAGCCAAGATACATACTCTGGGGCCAACGTCCTGACTTTC
TRBJ2-2 | TRBD1 | TRBV6-5 | NA | CARCYSGGATGELFF | TGTGCCAGGTGTTACTCAGGGGGAGCCACCGGGGAGCTGTTTTTT
TRBJ2-1 | TRBD2 | TRBV6-1 | many | CASKLAGLYNEQFF | TGTGCCAGCAAGCTAGCGGGATTGTACAATGAGCAGTTCTTC
TRBJ2-1 | TRBD2 | TRBV7-8 | NA | CASSFLAGCNEQFF | TGTGCCAGCAGCTTTCTAGCGGGGTGTAATGAGCAGTTCTTC
TRBJ2-1 | NA | TRBV6-1 | many | CAAAGGTGVAYNEQFF | TGTGCCGCGGCTGGGGGTACGGGAGTTGCCTACAATGAGCAGTTCTTC
TRBJ1-6 | NA | TRBV20-1 | NA | CSTSGIGINSLLHF | TGCAGTACTAGCGGGATTGGCATTAATTCACTCCTCCACTTT
TRBJ2-5 | NA | TRBV19 | few | CASSIGPGETQYF | TGTGCCAGTAGTATAGGTCCGGGAGAGACCCAGTACTTC
TRBJ1-1 | NA | TRBV5-4 | NA | CASRSGWVGGNTKAFF | TGTGCCAGCAGGTCCGGGTGGGTAGGGGGTAACACTAAAGCTTTCTTT
TRBJ2-2 | NA | TRBV6-2/TRBV6-3 | NA | CASTKTRELFF | TGTGCCAGTACTAAGACCAGGGAGCTGTTTTTT
TRBJ2-1 | TRBD2 | TRBV7-2 | NA | CASSSAGSYNEQFF | TGTGCCAGCAGCTCAGCGGGGTCCTACAATGAGCAGTTCTTC
TRBJ2-3 | NA | TRBV6-6 | once | CASNPRESTDTHYF | TGTGCCAGCAACCCCAGGGAGAGCACAGATACGCACTATTTT
TRBJ2-7 | TRBD1 | TRBV12-3/TRBV12-4 | NA | CASSLRDSSSYEQYF | TGTGCCAGCAGTCTCCGGGACAGTAGTTCCTACGAGCAGTACTTC
TRBJ2-7 | TRBD2 | TRBV28 | NA | CASSVAGRGAYEQYF | TGTGCCAGCAGCGTAGCGGGAAGGGGGGCCTACGAGCAATACTTC
TRBJ1-2 | NA | TRBV6-5 | few | CVSGYSTTGTYGYTF | TGTGTCAGCGGTTACTCGACGACAGGCACCTATGGCTACACCTTC
TRBJ2-3 | TRBD1 | TRBV4-1 | NA | CSSIQSGQGTDTQYF | TGCTCCAGCATCCAATCGGGACAGGGCACAGATACGCAGTATTTT
TRBJ1-2 | NA | TRBV6-1 | NA | CASIRAGVGYGYTF | TGTGCCAGTATCCGAGCCGGGGTTGGCTATGGCTACACCTTC
TRBJ2-6 | TRBD2 | TRBV5-1 | NA | CASRLVADLRLAASGANVLTF | TGCGCCAGCAGGTTGGTGGCAGACCTTCGACTAGCCGCATCTGGGGCCAATGTCCTGACTTTC
TRBJ1-5 | NA | TRBV6-5 | many | CASSYGGSQPQHF | TGTGCCAGCAGTTACGGTGGATCCCAGCCCCAGCATTTT
TRBJ1-5 | NA | TRBV10-2 | NA | CASSEAGEQQPQHF | TGCGCCAGTAGTGAGGCTGGTGAGCAGCAGCCCCAGCATTTT
TRBJ2-2 | NA | TRBV7-9 | NA | CASNLALAGSTGELFF | TGTGCCAGCAACCTAGCGCTTGCGGGAAGCACCGGGGAGCTGTTTTTC
TRBJ1-2 | NA | TRBV5-1 | NA | CASSPRTWERPKGYTF | TGCGCCAGCAGCCCGCGGACATGGGAGAGGCCGAAGGGCTACACCTTC
TRBJ2-2 | NA | TRBV4-1 | NA | CASREACRELFF | TGCGCCAGCAGGGAGGCCTGCAGGGAGCTGTTTTTT
TRBJ2-5 | TRBD2 | TRBV12-3/TRBV12-4 | NA | CVSSRTSGQETQYF | TGTGTCAGCAGTCGGACTAGCGGACAAGAGACCCAGTACTTT
TRBJ1-3 | NA | TRBV12-3/TRBV12-4 | NA | CASSLVVGNIIYF | TGTGCCAGCAGTTTAGTAGTGGGTAACATCATATATTTT
TRBJ1-5 | NA | TRBV5-4 | NA | CASSAGQRGNQPQHF | TGTGCCAGTAGCGCCGGACAGAGGGGCAATCAGCCCCAGCATTTT
TRBJ2-1 | NA | TRBV6-5 | NA | CSNSYRRSGDNEQFF | TGTTCCAACAGTTACAGGCGATCCGGCGACAATGAGCAGTTCTTC
TRBJ1-5 | NA | TRBV24-1 | many | CATSDSDGPEPQHF | TGTGCCACCAGTGATTCTGACGGGCCGGAGCCCCAGCATTTT
TRBJ1-2 | NA | TRBV6-5 | NA | CTSSYPWGSAGYTF | TGTACCAGCAGTTACCCTTGGGGGTCGGCGGGCTACACCTTC
TRBJ2-3 | TRBD1 | TRBV6-5 | many | CASSYRDRVRDTQYF | TGTGCCAGCAGTTATAGGGACAGGGTGAGGGATACGCAGTATTTT
TRBJ2-7 | NA | TRBV6-5 | once | CASSYSNPHRGSPYEQYF | TGTGCCAGCAGTTACTCGAACCCCCATCGGGGAAGCCCGTACGAGCAGTACTTC
TRBJ1-5 | NA | TRBV4-2 | NA | CATRQQEGSNQPQHF | TGTGCCACCAGACAGCAAGAGGGAAGCAATCAGCCCCAGCATTTT
TRBJ1-4 | NA | TRBV6-6 | NA | CASSYMGSTLTTNEKLFF | TGTGCCAGCAGTTATATGGGCAGTACCCTTACAACTAATGAAAAACTGTTTTTT
TRBJ2-2 | TRBD2 | TRBV18 | many | CASSTYLGLAGVANTGELFF | TGTGCCAGCTCAACTTACCTCGGACTAGCGGGAGTCGCGAACACCGGGGAGCTGTTTTTT
TRBJ2-7 | TRBD2 | TRBV11-2 | NA | CASSPRTSGGALWKRYF | TGTGCCAGCAGCCCCCGGACTAGCGGGGGGGCATTGTGGAAGCGGTACTTC
TRBJ1-5 | TRBD1 | TRBV29-1 | NA | CNVVQGASQPQHF | TGCAACGTTGTACAGGGGGCGTCTCAGCCCCAACATTTT
TRBJ1-1 | NA | TRBV7-2 | few | CASSPLERGGYTETFF | TGTGCCAGCAGCCCTCTCGAGAGGGGTGGGTACACTGAAACTTTCTTT
TRBJ2-7 | NA | TRBV12-3/TRBV12-4 | NA | CASSAWDKNFYEQYF | TGTGCCAGCAGCGCCTGGGACAAGAACTTCTACGAGCAGTACTTC
TRBJ2-1 | NA | TRBV28 | NA | CASSLSSYIEQFF | TGTGCCAGCTCGTTGAGCTCCTACATTGAGCAGTTCTTC
TRBJ2-1 | TRBD2 | TRBV12-3/TRBV12-4 | many | CASSLLAGESYNEQFF | TGTGCCAGCAGTTTACTAGCGGGAGAATCCTACAATGAGCAGTTCTTC
TRBJ2-7 | NA | TRBV6-5 | NA | CASSYVDSSYEQYF | TGTGCCAGCAGTTACGTGGATAGCTCCTACGAACAGTACTTC
TRBJ1-2 | NA | TRBV4-2 | once | CASIQELTMGGYTF | TGTGCCAGCATCCAAGAATTGACAATGGGGGGCTACACTTTC
TRBJ2-7 | NA | TRBV12-3/TRBV12-4 | NA | CASTLSTRAYEQYF | TGTGCCAGCACTTTATCGACTAGGGCCTACGAGCAGTACTTC